This T cell receptor beta chain was sequenced for a study of cytomegalovirus exposure and HLA in healthy donors. Looking at the study overall: The platform used for the approximately 130 validation repertoires matched that of the roughly 720 first-cohort repertoires, a later analysis reported.

About this clone: Its specificity is unknown.

It was the roughly 130-subject validation cohort, separate from the approximately 690-subject first cohort, to which the donors belonged. The V and J ends lost 4 bases and 2 bases, in that order; junction bases with no gene match: 8. The CDR3 covers 15 residues. Germline CDR1 is SGHRS and CDR2 is YFSETQ. Sequencing was performed with immunoSEQ multiplex PCR; in TCRdb, only in-frame clones are kept and a portion is missing. The sample has around 110,000 clones; 88% are singletons. Study results and caveats: Most TCRs appeared rarely, but some public TCRs recurred in many donors.

The gene calls are TRBV5-1 and TRBJ2-5, with 7 bases fitting TRBD1. Sequencing was carried out using PBMCs. The TCR originated in a young woman in good health and CMV-seropositive. The CDR3 nucleotides are TGCGCCAGCAGCCCTACGGGGACAGTACAAGAGACCCAGTACTTC. Protein: CASSPTGTVQETQYF.